Described below is a single T cell receptor (beta chain) sequence and its context. Reverse transcribing all isolated RNA meant expressed TCRB transcripts were sequenced. Profiling relied on immunoSEQ multiplex PCR, and the TCRdb table lists in-frame clones only, not all of them. The data show a few hundred thousand clones, with less than 15% seen just once and about 6.6% held by the top ten. This sample is part of a study of beta chain features in type 1 diabetes. This TCR derives from a man between 25 and 39 years old in good health. Sequencing input: central memory CD4+ T cells from blood.

CDR3 sequence: CASSLVLLDEQFF. CDR3 DNA sequence: TGTGCCAGCAGCTTAGTCCTCCTCGATGAGCAGTTCTTC. The rearrangement links TRBV11-2 to TRBJ2-1; D is uncertain. This CDR3 has 13 residues. Trimming removed 1 base from V and 8 bases from J, with 9 bases in between. Germline CDR1 is SGHAT and CDR2 is FQNNGV.